These T cell receptor beta chains were read from a single sample in a study of monozygotic twins with inflammatory bowel disease. TCRdb re-called the 5' RACE reads; one entry per CDR3 protein, DNA not given. The sample's table shows approximately 330,000 distinct CDR3 sequences. The sample taken for sequencing was blood. The receptors derive from a human donor with ulcerative colitis or Crohn's disease, or a healthy co-twin of an affected twin (not recorded which). CDR3s include the opening cysteine and the closing phenylalanine or tryptophan. Fields, in order: CDR3 protein, V gene, J gene.

cdr3_aa: CAWGPLLDTQYF
v_call: TRBV30
j_call: TRBJ2-3

cdr3_aa: CASTSPRAGGTYEQYF
v_call: TRBV6-5
j_call: TRBJ2-7

cdr3_aa: CASSLDIGSRDTQYF
v_call: TRBV5-1
j_call: TRBJ2-3

cdr3_aa: CASSFTGNTGELFF
v_call: TRBV5-1
j_call: TRBJ2-2

cdr3_aa: CSARVDSVSGANVLTF
v_call: TRBV20-1
j_call: TRBJ2-6

cdr3_aa: CATSGLQGAGEQFF
v_call: TRBV24-1
j_call: TRBJ2-1

cdr3_aa: CASRQTLQGATEAFF
v_call: TRBV5-1
j_call: TRBJ1-1

cdr3_aa: CASSKSSGGWDEQYF
v_call: TRBV6-1
j_call: TRBJ2-7

cdr3_aa: CASSVGTSGGHNEQFF
v_call: TRBV6-4
j_call: TRBJ2-1

cdr3_aa: CASSFKQPSGELFF
v_call: TRBV12-3/TRBV12-4
j_call: TRBJ2-2

cdr3_aa: CSAASGADIETQYF
v_call: TRBV20-1
j_call: TRBJ2-5

cdr3_aa: CASSSMIAGGHNEQFF
v_call: TRBV5-4
j_call: TRBJ2-1

cdr3_aa: CASSFLPLASNEQFF
v_call: TRBV28
j_call: TRBJ2-1

cdr3_aa: CSASQAGTSSYNEQFF
v_call: TRBV20-1
j_call: TRBJ2-1

cdr3_aa: CASSPRQGARNEQFF
v_call: TRBV9
j_call: TRBJ2-1

cdr3_aa: CASSATGATGGYTF
v_call: TRBV18
j_call: TRBJ1-2

cdr3_aa: CASSPSTGSGSGANVLTF
v_call: TRBV3-1
j_call: TRBJ2-6

cdr3_aa: CASSLRRDGIYEQYF
v_call: TRBV5-5
j_call: TRBJ2-7

cdr3_aa: CSAGRRGLNSPLHF
v_call: TRBV20-1
j_call: TRBJ1-6

cdr3_aa: CASSQDRLTSEGELFF
v_call: TRBV4-3
j_call: TRBJ2-2

cdr3_aa: CASSWVPGPYEQYF
v_call: TRBV5-1
j_call: TRBJ2-7

cdr3_aa: CASSWVVGNQPQHF
v_call: TRBV2
j_call: TRBJ1-5

cdr3_aa: CASSHPGQAIIPHTF
v_call: TRBV4-1
j_call: TRBJ1-2

cdr3_aa: CASRPGSRTGGHRETQYF
v_call: TRBV27
j_call: TRBJ2-5

cdr3_aa: CSARDFALAGKSSYNEQFF
v_call: TRBV20-1
j_call: TRBJ2-1

cdr3_aa: CASRSSGNALEQYF
v_call: TRBV5-1
j_call: TRBJ2-7

cdr3_aa: CASSQAPGYNEQFF
v_call: TRBV3-1
j_call: TRBJ2-1

cdr3_aa: CASSLRGNFYEQYF
v_call: TRBV11-2
j_call: TRBJ2-7

cdr3_aa: CAWRERTGIDLEQYF
v_call: TRBV30
j_call: TRBJ2-7